Listed here are 19 T cell receptor beta chains from one sample, sequenced in a study of STAT5B mutations in CD4+ large granular lymphocyte leukemia. Sequencing used immunoSEQ multiplex PCR; TCRdb keeps in-frame clones, though not all of them. The sample consists of approximately 24,000 clones, about 78% of them appearing once. Sequencing used CD4+ T cells from blood buffy coats. All receptors come from a human donor in good health.

This clone was seen a handful of times. The rearrangement uses TRBV20-1 and TRBJ2-5, with D uncertain. Germline loops: CDR1 DFQATT, CDR2 SNEGSKA (reference sequence). The CDR3 spans 8 residues. Trimming took 2 bases from V and 11 from J, leaving 3 bases between them. In DNA, the CDR3 is TGCAGTGCTAGACCGCAGTACTTC. This translates into CSARPQYF.

V is TRBV30 and J is TRBJ1-6; 10 bases agree with TRBD1. J gave up 9 bases and V 4 bases, and 3 bases lay outside the gene matches. The CDR3 loop spans 13 amino acids. CDR1 is GTSNPN and CDR2 is SVGIG in the germline V gene (reference sequence). For the CDR3, the DNA is TGTGCCTGGACTAGACAGGGGGCTTCACCCCTCCACTTT. Its protein product is CAWTRQGASPLHF.

CDR3 DNA sequence: TGTGCCAGCAGTTACTATCCAGCCCCAGGCTATGGCTACACCTTC. This encodes CASSYYPAPGYGYTF. The chain couples TRBV6-5 to TRBJ1-2; D is uncertain. CDR1 MNHEY and CDR2 SVGAGI come from the germline V gene. V was shortened by 1 base and J by 4 bases, with 13 bases between the two germline ends. There are 15 residues in the CDR3.

The rearrangement joins TRBV14 to TRBJ2-7; no reliable D call. The CDR3 has 13 amino acids. V was pared by 1 base and J by 6 bases, with 10 bases between. The germline CDR1 and CDR2 sequences are SGHDN and FVKESK. The CDR3 DNA reads TGTGCCAGCAGCCAAGCCTCCGACGGCGAGCAGTACTTC. It specifies CASSQASDGEQYF.

This clone has more than one count but fewer than ten. The V call is TRBV7-9, the J call TRBJ2-4; 8 nucleotides line up with TRBD2. Germline V gene lookup returns CDR1 SEHNR and CDR2 FQNEAQ (reference sequence). J gave up 11 bases and V 1 base, and 1 base lay outside the gene matches. The CDR3 has 12 amino acids. The CDR3 region has the DNA TGTGCCAGCAGCTTAGAAGCGGGGGTTCAGTACTTC. This gives the protein CASSLEAGVQYF.

V and J are TRBV7-2 and TRBJ2-7; 9 bases map to TRBD2. V was pared by 5 bases and J by 0 bases, with 8 bases of the junction left unmatched. Germline values: CDR1 SGHTA, CDR2 FQGNSA. This CDR3 spans 16 amino acids. CDR3 region: CASSRRGGAGSYEQYF. CDR3 DNA sequence: TGTGCCAGCAGCCGGCGCGGGGGGGCGGGCTCCTACGAGCAGTACTTC.

The rearrangement links TRBV7-8 to TRBJ1-1, with TRBD1 identical over 9 bases. V was pared by 7 bases and J by 3 bases, with 6 bases of the junction left unmatched. The V gene's germline CDR1 is SGHVS and CDR2 FQNEAQ. The length of the CDR3 is 14 residues. The DNA for the CDR3 is TGTGCCAGCACCATACAGGGGGCCGACACTGAAGCTTTCTTT. Translation: CASTIQGADTEAFF.

V is TRBV5-1 and J is TRBJ2-3, with 8 bases aligning to TRBD2. Germline V gives CDR1 SGHRS, CDR2 YFSETQ. There are 17 residues in the CDR3. Trimming took 5 bases from V and 2 from J; bases not matched to a gene: 13. The CDR3 DNA sequence: TGCGCCAGCAGAGACGCCGCGGGGGGTTATGCCACAGATACGCAGTATTTT. Protein product: CASRDAAGGYATDTQYF.

This CDR3 is CASSLVRGGPPNEQYF. The CDR3, as DNA: TGTGCCAGCAGCTTAGTCCGGGGGGGCCCTCCCAACGAGCAGTACTTC. This sequence joins TRBV11-2 and TRBJ2-7; TRBD2 agrees at 8 bases. This CDR3 has 16 amino acids. The J segment lost 5 bases and the V segment lost 1 base, leaving 10 bases of the junction unmatched. CDR1 is SGHAT, CDR2 FQNNGV, per germline.

This clone was observed a few times. The chain joins TRBV27 to TRBJ1-1; D remains unclear. The CDR3 consists of 10 residues. Germline CDR1 is MNHEY and CDR2 is SMNVEV (reference sequence). Trimming took 8 bases from V and 7 from J, leaving 8 bases between them. CDR3 in DNA: TGTGCCAGCCCCAAGGGTGAAGCTTTCTTT. Amino acids: CASPKGEAFF.

This sequence joins TRBV18 and TRBJ2-2, with 8 bases identical to TRBD1. CDR3 length equals 15 residues. V shed 6 bases and J 5 bases; nucleotides not matched to a gene: 8. Germline V CDR1 and CDR2: KGHSH, LQKENI. CDR3 residues: CASSRNTGGTGELFF. CDR3 in DNA: TGTGCCAGCTCCCGCAACACAGGGGGAACCGGGGAGCTGTTTTTT.

The chain joins TRBV7-2 to TRBJ1-2; D is unresolved. The CDR3 has 15 amino acids. V was shortened by 5 bases and J by 5 bases, with 18 bases between the two germline ends. Germline lookup yields CDR1 SGHTA and CDR2 FQGNSA. CDR3 in DNA: TGTGCCAGCAGCCCAGTAGTGGTTCCGGCGTATGGCTACACCTTC. The encoded protein is CASSPVVVPAYGYTF.

This chain links TRBV5-1 with TRBJ2-1; D might be TRBD2 (6 bases). CDR1 and CDR2 from the germline V gene are SGHRS and YFSETQ. The V end lost 0 bases, the J end lost 2 bases, and 9 bases lay between the germline ends. CDR3 size: 15 residues. CDR3 in amino acids: CASSLDGRTYNEQFF. As DNA, the CDR3 is TGCGCCAGCAGCTTGGACGGGAGAACCTACAATGAGCAGTTCTTC.

About this clone itself: This same CDR3 is encoded by further DNA sequences in the sample. This rearrangement joins TRBV6-5 to TRBJ1-2; TRBD1 agrees at 10 bases. V gave up 6 bases and J gave up 8 bases; unmatched junction bases: 9. The CDR3 is made up of 14 amino acids. The V gene's germline CDR1 is MNHEY and CDR2 SVGAGI. In DNA, the CDR3 is TGTGCCAGCAGGCCAGACAGGGGGCAACGCGGCTACACCTTC. Residues: CASRPDRGQRGYTF.

The rearrangement uses TRBV5-1 and TRBJ2-1; 10 positions match TRBD2. V lost 1 base and J lost 0; bases outside the gene matches: 4. Germline V gene data show CDR1 as SGHRS and CDR2 as YFSETQ. CDR3 size: 17 residues. CDR3 nucleotide sequence: TGCGCCAGCAGCTTGAGGATAGCGGGGGGCTCCTACAATGAGCAGTTCTTC. This gives the protein CASSLRIAGGSYNEQFF.

This clone has a handful of counts. The rearrangement links TRBV6-6 to TRBJ2-1; 7 nucleotides align to TRBD2. The CDR3 has 13 residues. V lost 2 bases to trimming and J lost 10 bases; unmatched junction nucleotides: 5. Germline CDR1 MNHNY, CDR2 SVGAGI (reference sequence). In DNA, the CDR3 is TGTGCCAGCAGTTACCGAACCGGGGGGGAGCAGTTCTTC. Translation: CASSYRTGGEQFF.

In this sample, this clone turned up once. The chain has TRBV28 and TRBJ2-1; 11 bases agree with TRBD1. This CDR3 is 19 amino acids long. The junction had 9 bases not matched to a gene; V was cut back by 2 bases and J by 0 bases. Germline V gives CDR1 MDHEN, CDR2 SYDVKM. In DNA, the CDR3 is TGTGCCAGCAGTTTAGGTAGGACAGGGGGCATGCCCTCCTACAATGAGCAGTTCTTC. It yields the protein CASSLGRTGGMPSYNEQFF.

J is TRBJ1-3 and V is TRBV5-4; no definite D call. Trimming shortened V by 0 bases and J by 3 bases, and 1 base separated the two germline ends. The CDR3 consists of 12 residues. Germline V gene data show CDR1 as SGHNT and CDR2 as YYREEE (reference sequence). This chain's CDR3 is CASSLDGNTIYF. In DNA form, the CDR3 reads TGTGCCAGCAGCTTGGATGGAAACACCATATATTTT.

The chain is built from TRBV4-3 and TRBJ1-2; TRBD1 matches 7 bases. Germline trimming cut 2 bases from V and 8 bases from J; bases unmatched to any gene: 5. Germline loops: CDR1 LGHNA, CDR2 YSLEER. The length of the CDR3 is 13 residues. The CDR3 DNA sequence: TGCGCCAGCAGCCAACAAAGGGGACAGGGCTACACCTTC. Translation: CASSQQRGQGYTF.